The rows below give T cell receptor beta chains drawn from one sample of a study of cytomegalovirus exposure and HLA in healthy donors. Assay: immunoSEQ multiplex PCR; the TCRdb copy retains only in-frame clones and omits some. The repertoire includes roughly 100,000 clones, over 70% of them detected once, and approximately 11% sits in the top ten. Sequenced input: PBMCs. These receptor sequences come from a man between 18 and 35 years old in good health and CMV-seropositive. CDR3s include the opening cysteine and the closing phenylalanine or tryptophan. D genes are given only for firm matches. For some rows the clone size is stated as once, few or many, or as a class when expanded; others skip it.

cdr3_aa clone_size d_call j_call v_call
CARDLSAKNIQYF NA NA TRBJ2-4 TRBV6-4
CASSDRHEQYF NA NA TRBJ2-7 TRBV6-4
CASSDFDNSPLHF NA NA TRBJ1-6 TRBV19
CASSGNSGRQSSYNSPLHF NA NA TRBJ1-6 TRBV9
CASSEGGNTEAFF NA NA TRBJ1-1 TRBV6-1
CASSLRTSGGYNEQFF NA TRBD2 TRBJ2-1 TRBV5-6
CASSSQGAHYGYTF NA TRBD1 TRBJ1-2 TRBV5-4
CAAEPPGGELFF NA NA TRBJ2-2 TRBV21-1
CASSPGLAGPYYEQYF NA TRBD2 TRBJ2-7 TRBV27
CASTLGVVGNTIYF once NA TRBJ1-3 TRBV28
CASSPGGRTYEQYF NA NA TRBJ2-7 TRBV2
CASTPGQANTGELFF NA TRBD1 TRBJ2-2 TRBV5-1
CASSPLDSTHTEAFF NA NA TRBJ1-1 TRBV18
CASSLGGGSRSGNTIYF NA NA TRBJ1-3 TRBV5-4
CASRTQYRPGQGVGGYGYTF NA TRBD1 TRBJ1-2 TRBV27
CASSLDGRPRLNEKLFF few NA TRBJ1-4 TRBV5-1
CASSRIDRGCDQPQHF NA TRBD1 TRBJ1-5 TRBV4-1
CASSVVANTGELFF NA NA TRBJ2-2 TRBV9
CAWSLTPNTGELFF NA NA TRBJ2-2 TRBV30
CASSLNRAYEQYF NA NA TRBJ2-7 TRBV7-2
CASSSSGGAMETQYF NA TRBD2 TRBJ2-5 TRBV5-6
CASSSDRGIGSPLHF once TRBD1 TRBJ1-6 TRBV19
CASSYRGAEDTQYF NA NA TRBJ2-3 TRBV6-5
CASSLSPEGYNEQFF NA NA TRBJ2-1 TRBV5-1
CASSTQEETQYF NA NA TRBJ2-5 TRBV5-1
CASSWDFRARGVYGYTF NA NA TRBJ1-2 TRBV5-1
CASSLALGSNRRLAPLHF NA NA TRBJ1-6 TRBV7-9
CASTPRGGPRPQHF few NA TRBJ1-5 TRBV6-1
CASSSIPGQPQHF NA NA TRBJ1-5 TRBV11-2
CASTETGTGAYEQYF few TRBD1 NA TRBV6-5
CASSLSGGPSYEQYF NA TRBD2 TRBJ2-7 TRBV13
CASKGGQGQGNQPQHF NA TRBD1 TRBJ1-5 TRBV19
CAWSLDRASYGYTF few TRBD1 TRBJ1-2 TRBV30
CASSLAEGRVETQYF once NA TRBJ2-5 TRBV5-5
CASSHFLWTSGGKETQYF NA TRBD2 TRBJ2-5 TRBV7-2